This T cell receptor beta chain was retrieved from a study of beta chain features in type 1 diabetes. As for the study in general: Cell yields, gender and age were similar in healthy donors and patients.

Isolated RNA was reverse transcribed in full, so expressed TCRB transcripts were sequenced. Repertoires were generated with immunoSEQ multiplex PCR, while TCRdb's copy carries only in-frame clones and drops some. The data contain hundreds of thousands of clones, about 30% of them seen just once; the ten biggest clones take up almost 0.065%. This clone was seen a handful of times. What it binds is not known. Broader study findings: All four CD4+ subsets from Type 1 diabetes patients carried moderately but significantly shorter TCRB CDR3s.

The V gene end was trimmed by 5 bases and the J gene end by 6 bases; junction bases not matched to a gene: 8. Germline V gene data show CDR1 as GTSNPN and CDR2 as SVGIG (reference sequence). The CDR3 runs 14 residues. The chain couples TRBV30 to TRBJ2-3; 10 bases align to TRBD1. Sequences were obtained from naive CD4+ T cells from blood. This TCR was sampled from a man aged 18 to 29 in good health. The CDR3 spells CAWAGTGVSDTQYF. The CDR3 DNA reads as TGTGCCTGGGCGGGGACAGGGGTTTCCGATACGCAGTATTTT.